This TCR beta chain was documented in a study of T cell responses to AZD1222 COVID-19 vaccine. Study-level points and caveats: The study sampled repertoires only after the peak T cell response.

TCRdb's copy holds only in-frame clones and misses some; the assay was immunoSEQ multiplex PCR. The sample lists 100,000 to 140,000 clones, roughly nine tenths occurring once. Germline V lookup: CDR1 KGHSH, CDR2 LQKENI. The CDR3 length is 14 residues. V lost 3 bases and J lost 3; bases outside the gene matches: 4. Doses given second, at about 4 or about 12 weeks, were pooled. Points on this clone: Antigen unknown.

The rearrangement joins TRBV18 to TRBJ2-5; 7 bases are shared with TRBD1. This sequence was found in an adult who received the AZD1222 COVID-19 vaccine. The input for sequencing was peripheral blood, taken 28 days after the second AZD1222 dose. CDR3 protein: CASSPPGQKETQYF. DNA for the CDR3: TGTGCCAGCTCACCGCCGGGACAGAAAGAGACCCAGTACTTC.